Shown below are 28 T cell receptor beta chains from a single sample sequenced in a study of blood T cell repertoires in COVID-19. Sequenced by immunoSEQ multiplex PCR; TCRdb stores in-frame clones only, minus some. The sample includes 300,000 to 400,000 clones, around nine tenths of them seen just once. The sample consisted of peripheral blood. The receptors were sampled from a woman aged 55-70 years with COVID-19, enrolled during active disease.

The chain links TRBV5-1 to TRBJ2-7; D possibly corresponds to TRBD2 (5 bases). This CDR3 has 12 residues. Trimming took off 4 bases at V and 6 bases at J, with 11 bases between the two ends. Per germline, CDR1 SGHRS and CDR2 YFSETQ. The CDR3 bases are TGCGCCAGCAGCCCACCCGGGGTCGAGCAGTACTTC. Its protein is CASSPPGVEQYF.

This clone was seen only a few times. V and J are TRBV2 and TRBJ1-2, with TRBD1 identical over 7 bases. The CDR3 has 14 residues. Germline V gene sequence: CDR1 SNHLY, CDR2 FYNNEI. The junction had 10 bases not matched to a gene; V was cut back by 9 bases and J by 3 bases. The CDR3 here is CASSRQGGDYGYTF. The CDR3 bases are TGTGCCAGTAGTCGACAGGGTGGCGACTATGGCTACACCTTC.

The chain joins TRBV20-1 to TRBJ2-3; tentatively, D is TRBD1 (6 bases). CDR3 length equals 12 residues. V was trimmed by 3 bases and J by 6 bases, leaving 10 bases between them. CDR1 is DFQATT, CDR2 SNEGSKA, per germline (reference sequence). The CDR3 bases are TGCAGTGCTAGTGGGGGCAAGGATACGCAGTATTTT. Amino acid sequence: CSASGGKDTQYF.

The chain is built from TRBV18 and TRBJ1-3, with a tentative D call TRBD1 (5 bases). The V and J ends lost 5 bases and 0 bases respectively, with 14 bases between them. Per the germline V gene, CDR1 is KGHSH and CDR2 is LQKENI. CDR3 length equals 16 residues. The CDR3 nucleotides read TGTGCCAGCTCAAAAGGGGCCTCCACCTCTGGAAACACCATATATTTT. Protein sequence: CASSKGASTSGNTIYF.

Details on this clone: An end of the junction differs from the germline gene, which may be a read error. V usage is TRBV5-4 and J usage is TRBJ1-3; D perhaps matches TRBD1 (5 bases). The CDR3 spans 14 residues. Germline loops: CDR1 SGHNT, CDR2 YYREEE (reference sequence). The CDR3 DNA sequence: TGTGCCAACAGCGTACAGGATCCTCTAGGCACCATATATTTT. Translation: CANSVQDPLGTIYF.

V is TRBV6-2 or TRBV6-3 and J is TRBJ2-5, with TRBD2 identical over 9 bases. The CDR3 consists of 16 residues. V trimming: 4 bases; J trimming: 5 bases; junction bases outside the gene matches: 11. Germline CDR1 is MNHEY and CDR2 is SVGEGT. Here the CDR3 DNA reads TGTGCCAGCAGTTCCCAAAGCGCGGGGGGGCGCGAGACCCAGTACTTC. Translation: CASSSQSAGGRETQYF.

The V and J genes are TRBV18 and TRBJ2-3; D is unclear. The germline V and J ends were trimmed by 1 base and 1 base, with 15 bases remaining between them. This CDR3 spans 17 amino acids. Germline lookup yields CDR1 KGHSH and CDR2 LQKENI. The CDR3 nucleotides read TGTGCCAGCTCACCACAATTTTCCCAGAAACGCACAGATACGCAGTATTTT. As protein: CASSPQFSQKRTDTQYF.

The DNA for the CDR3 is TGTGCCAGTAGTGCAGCAGGGAATTCACCCCTCCACTTT. Protein: CASSAAGNSPLHF. V is TRBV19 and J is TRBJ1-6, with D perhaps matching TRBD1 (5 bases). Germline lookup yields CDR1 LNHDA and CDR2 SQIVND (reference sequence). V was pared by 5 bases and J by 7 bases, with 9 bases between. CDR3 size: 13 residues.

This clone was counted once. The chain has TRBV7-8 and TRBJ1-4; 7 positions match TRBD1. Per germline, CDR1 SGHVS and CDR2 FQNEAQ. The CDR3 runs to 15 residues. Trimming cost V 5 bases and J 6 bases; bases outside gene matches: 9. CDR3 coding DNA: TGTGCCAGCAGCAGCAGACAGGGTCAATATGAAAAACTGTTTTTT. Protein: CASSSRQGQYEKLFF. The variable domain in full, with the rest retrieved from reference TRBV7-8 and TRBJ1-4, is GAGVSQSPRYKVAKRGQDVALRCDPISGHVSLFWYQQALGQGPEFLTYFQNEAQLDKSGLPSDRFFAERPEGSVSTLKIQRTQQEDSAVYLCASSSRQGQYEKLFFGSGTQLSVL.

The gene calls are TRBV7-9 and TRBJ1-1, with 8 bases matching TRBD1. Germline trimming cut 4 bases from V and 0 bases from J; bases unmatched to any gene: 7. Germline V gene data show CDR1 as SEHNR and CDR2 as FQNEAQ (reference sequence). This CDR3 spans 16 amino acids. CDR3 in DNA: TGTGCCAGCAGCTCCCCAGGGGGCAGCATGAACACTGAAGCTTTCTTT. Amino acid sequence: CASSSPGGSMNTEAFF.

V is TRBV7-3 and J is TRBJ1-2; 7 bases line up with TRBD1. CDR3 length: 14 residues. The ends lost 9 bases at V and 7 bases at J; junction bases unmatched: 14. From germline, CDR1 is SGHTA and CDR2 FQGTGA. The CDR3 bases are TGTGCCAGGGGGGACAGAAGGACTCGTGGTGGCTACACCTTC. Amino acid sequence: CARGDRRTRGGYTF.

The rearrangement uses TRBV19 and TRBJ2-2; TRBD1 matches 7 bases. Germline assignment: CDR1 LNHDA and CDR2 SQIVND (reference sequence). V trimming: 6 bases; J trimming: 0 bases; junction bases outside the gene matches: 7. This CDR3 has 16 residues. The CDR3 region is CASRPPGTANTGELFF. The DNA of the CDR3 is TGTGCCAGTAGACCACCCGGGACAGCGAACACCGGGGAGCTGTTTTTT.

V is TRBV5-4 and J is TRBJ1-5; no clear D gene. Germline lookup yields CDR1 SGHNT and CDR2 YYREEE (reference sequence). The CDR3 is made up of 14 amino acids. V was cut by 1 base and J by 1 base, with 6 bases left in between. The CDR3 DNA follows: TGTGCCAGCAGCTTGTTCCAGAGCAATCAGCCCCAGCATTTT. Its translation: CASSLFQSNQPQHF.

The V gene is TRBV4-1, the J gene TRBJ2-3; the match to TRBD2 covers 13 bases. With V trimmed by 3 bases and J by 4 bases, 7 bases remained unmatched. Germline CDR1 and CDR2: MGHRA and YSYEKL. This CDR3 is 17 amino acids long. The CDR3 nucleotides are TGCGCCAGCAGCCAGTTTACTAGCGGGGGGGCGGCAGATACGCAGTATTTT. This gives the protein CASSQFTSGGAADTQYF.

The chain has TRBV4-3 and TRBJ2-1, with TRBD2 matching 11 bases. Germline assignment: CDR1 LGHNA and CDR2 YSLEER. The junction had 2 bases not matched to a gene; V was cut back by 0 bases and J by 7 bases. The CDR3 is 15 residues long. CDR3 in DNA: TGCGCCAGCAGCCAAGATCTAGCGGGGGGAAATGAGCAGTTCTTC. This translates into CASSQDLAGGNEQFF.

This chain joins TRBV12-3 or TRBV12-4 and TRBJ2-7; D call uncertain. V dropped 2 bases and J dropped 5 bases, with 10 bases sitting between them. There are 13 residues in the CDR3. Here the CDR3 DNA reads TGTGCCAGCAGTTTACTCCCTAGGAACGAGCAGTACTTC. It is translated as CASSLLPRNEQYF.

This clone came up a few times. The CDR3: CASSSTENYGYTF. The CDR3 DNA follows: TGTGCCAGCAGCTCGACGGAGAACTATGGCTACACCTTC. V gene TRBV7-9 combines with J gene TRBJ1-2; D remains ambiguous. Germline CDR1 SEHNR, CDR2 FQNEAQ (reference sequence). The CDR3 extends over 13 amino acids. Trimming took 4 bases from V and 2 from J, leaving 8 bases between them. Drawing the rest from reference TRBV7-9 and TRBJ1-2, the complete variable domain is DTGVSQNPRHKITKRGQNVTFRCDPISEHNRLYWYRQTLGQGPEFLTYFQNEAQLEKSRLLSDRFSAERPKGSFSTLEIQRTEQGDSAMYLCASSSTENYGYTFGSGTRLTVV.

This clone was found a few times. The V call is TRBV9, the J call TRBJ1-3, with TRBD1 as a possible D gene (6 bases). CDR1 is SGDLS and CDR2 is YYNGEE in the germline V gene. This CDR3 is 15 amino acids long. V was cut by 1 base and J by 2 bases, with 10 bases left in between. CDR3 loop: CASSVQGHAGNTIYF. CDR3 nucleotides: TGTGCCAGCAGCGTACAGGGACATGCTGGAAACACCATATATTTT.

The V and J genes are TRBV18 and TRBJ1-5; 9 nucleotides match TRBD1. CDR1 KGHSH and CDR2 LQKENI come from the germline V gene. V trimming: 2 bases; J trimming: 6 bases; junction bases outside the gene matches: 8. The CDR3 is 16 residues long. CDR3 region: CASSPNVGQGSQPQHF. CDR3 coding DNA: TGTGCCAGCTCACCAAATGTGGGACAGGGTAGTCAGCCCCAGCATTTT.

This clone was seen just once. This chain joins TRBV9 and TRBJ1-2, with 7 bases aligning to TRBD1. The CDR3 spans 18 residues. Germline V gives CDR1 SGDLS, CDR2 YYNGEE. Trimming at V came to 5 bases and at J to 4 bases, leaving 20 bases not matched to a gene. The CDR3: CASSNDPRTGAVGYGYTF. For the CDR3, the DNA is TGTGCCAGCAGTAACGACCCCCGGACAGGCGCCGTGGGCTATGGCTACACCTTC.

This chain connects TRBV7-7 to TRBJ2-5; maybe TRBD2 (5 bases). Trimming took 4 bases from V and 4 from J, leaving 16 bases between them. The germline V gene encodes CDR1 SSHAT and CDR2 FNYEAQ (reference sequence). The CDR3 runs to 15 residues. CDR3 nucleotides: TGTGCCAGCAGCTCCTTAGCGAGTTATAGAGAGACCCAGTACTTC. Protein sequence: CASSSLASYRETQYF.

J is TRBJ2-3 and V is TRBV4-1; 11 bases agree with TRBD1. This CDR3 comprises 16 residues. Unmatched junction bases numbered 8, after V lost 6 bases and J lost 3 bases. Germline CDR1 reads MGHRA; CDR2 reads YSYEKL. CDR3: CASRHPGQGDTDTQYF. CDR3 nucleotides: TGCGCCAGCAGGCACCCGGGACAGGGGGATACAGATACGCAGTATTTT.

This rearrangement joins TRBV7-3 to TRBJ2-2, with 8 bases lining up with TRBD2. CDR1 is SGHTA and CDR2 is FQGTGA in the germline V gene. The CDR3 contains 16 residues. Trimming took 5 bases from V and 7 from J; bases not matched to a gene: 12. The CDR3 DNA reads as TGTGCCAGCAGCCCTGCGGGGGGCGGTGGACACGGGGAGCTGTTTTTT. This codes for CASSPAGGGGHGELFF.

The chain couples TRBV5-4 to TRBJ2-3; TRBD2 agrees at 8 bases. The CDR3 contains 16 residues. Trimming at V came to 4 bases and at J to 2 bases, leaving 9 bases not matched to a gene. Germline CDR1 SGHNT, CDR2 YYREEE (reference sequence). The CDR3 region has the DNA TGTGCCAGCAGCGCGCGGACTAGCTCCCTCACAGATACGCAGTATTTT. As protein: CASSARTSSLTDTQYF.

The chain is built from TRBV5-1 and TRBJ1-5; weak D call: TRBD1 (6 bases). Trimming took off 3 bases at V and 6 bases at J, with 13 bases between the two ends. The length of the CDR3 is 14 residues. Germline loops: CDR1 SGHRS, CDR2 YFSETQ. The CDR3 region has the DNA TGCGCCAGCAGCTCGGAAGGGGGACGTCAGCCCCAGCATTTT. Translation: CASSSEGGRQPQHF.

V and J are TRBV11-2 and TRBJ2-1; 11 bases are shared with TRBD2. The V segment lost 7 bases and the J segment 7 bases; nucleotides outside the gene matches: 3. Germline CDR1 reads SGHAT; CDR2 reads FQNNGV. The CDR3 covers 13 residues. CDR3 DNA: TGTGCCAGCACCGCTAGCGGGGGGAATGAGCAGTTCTTC. Protein sequence: CASTASGGNEQFF.

The chain combines TRBV13 with TRBJ2-3; 14 bases are a match to TRBD2. The germline CDR1 and CDR2 sequences are PRHDT and FYEKMQ (reference sequence). The CDR3 has 20 residues. V lost 5 bases, J lost 6 bases, and 19 bases stayed unmatched. CDR3 sequence reads: CASSHQTNRLAGGPRDTQYF. CDR3 nucleotide sequence: TGTGCCAGCAGCCATCAGACGAATCGACTAGCGGGGGGGCCGAGGGATACGCAGTATTTT. The full variable domain, its missing parts supplied by reference TRBV13 and TRBJ2-3, is AAGVIQSPRHLIKEKRETATLKCYPIPRHDTVYWYQQGPGQDPQFLISFYEKMQSDKGSIPDRFSAQQFSDYHSELNMSSLELGDSALYFCASSHQTNRLAGGPRDTQYFGPGTRLTVL.

The rearrangement links TRBV5-6 to TRBJ2-3, with D perhaps TRBD2 (6 bases). This CDR3 has 15 amino acids. The V end lost 7 bases, the J end lost 2 bases, and 17 bases lay between the germline ends. In germline, CDR1 is SGHDT, CDR2 YYEEEE. The CDR3 spells CASALVGGDTDTQYF. CDR3 DNA: TGTGCCAGCGCACTGGTGGGCGGGGACACAGATACGCAGTATTTT.